These 32 T cell receptor beta chains share one sample of origin, sequenced in a study of blood T cells in healthy people across ages. With a J-beta primer mix and a sample-barcoded 5' primer, a second PCR ran 7 to 11 cycles. TCRdb redid the calling of the 5' RACE reads with MiXCR, one entry per CDR3 protein. Here the sample spans 800,000 to 950,000 distinct CDR3 sequences, about 37% being singletons. Material for sequencing was blood. Every receptor here comes from a man aged 18 to 29 in good health.

This chain uses TRBV2 with TRBJ2-7; TRBD1 aligns across 10 bases. The germline V gene encodes CDR1 SNHLY and CDR2 FYNNEI. The V gene end was trimmed by 5 bases and the J gene end by 5 bases; junction bases not matched to a gene: 6. The CDR3 totals 14 residues. The CDR3 sequence is CASSTGTGDHEQYF. The CDR3 bases are TGTGCCAGCAGTACCGGGACAGGGGATCACGAGCAGTACTTC. The entire variable domain, with the rest obtained from reference TRBV2 and TRBJ2-7, is as follows: EPEVTQTPSHQVTQMGQEVILRCVPISNHLYFYWYRQILGQKVEFLVSFYNNEISEKSEIFDDQFSVERPDGSNFTLKIRSTKLEDSAMYFCASSTGTGDHEQYFGPGTRLTVT.

The V gene is TRBV4-2, the J gene TRBJ1-4; D may be TRBD1 (5 bases). Germline assignment: CDR1 LGHNA and CDR2 YNFKEQ. Trimming took 4 bases from V and 4 from J, leaving 13 bases between them. This CDR3 region has 15 residues. The CDR3 DNA sequence: TGTGCCAGCAGCCCTTCGGGGCAGAATAATGAAAAACTGTTTTTT. Encoded protein: CASSPSGQNNEKLFF.

With respect to this clonotype: This may arise from a read error, as a much more abundant clone is one base away. The J gene is TRBJ2-7, the V gene TRBV6-2 or TRBV6-3; D unclear. Germline loops: CDR1 MNHEY, CDR2 SVGEGT. The CDR3 contains 14 residues. CDR3 DNA sequence: TGTGCCAGCAGTGACTCCGACACAGCCTACGAGCAGTACTTC. Encoded protein: CASSDSDTAYEQYF.

This sequence joins TRBV20-1 and TRBJ1-4; maybe TRBD1 (6 bases). CDR1 DFQATT and CDR2 SNEGSKA come from the germline V gene (reference sequence). Trimming removed 4 bases from V and 4 bases from J, with 10 bases in between. The CDR3 runs 13 residues. In DNA form, the CDR3 reads TGCAGTGCTAAGGACAGTTATAATGAAAAACTGTTTTTT. Translated: CSAKDSYNEKLFF.

The chain combines TRBV7-2 with TRBJ2-7, with D possibly TRBD1 on 6 matching bases. There are 13 residues in the CDR3. The V end lost 5 bases, the J end lost 10 bases, and 18 bases lay between the germline ends. Germline CDR1 and CDR2: SGHTA and FQGNSA. The CDR3 reads CASSITGWGPQYF. The CDR3 DNA reads as TGTGCCAGCAGCATCACAGGGTGGGGCCCCCAGTACTTC.

The rearrangement uses TRBV28 and TRBJ2-3, with 7 bases that match TRBD2. CDR1 is MDHEN, CDR2 SYDVKM, per germline. The CDR3 contains 15 residues. V trimming: 7 bases; J trimming: 2 bases; junction bases outside the gene matches: 9. The CDR3 DNA reads as TGTGCCAGCAACCCCGGGGGGAAAACCACAGATACGCAGTATTTT. Its protein product is CASNPGGKTTDTQYF.

This clonotype was observed many times. This chain links TRBV7-2 with TRBJ2-3; D is uncertain. The germline CDR1 and CDR2 sequences are SGHTA and FQGNSA. The CDR3 loop spans 12 amino acids. Trimming stripped 5 bases from V and 5 bases from J, with 8 bases between. The CDR3 here is CASSLDIDTQYF. CDR3 in DNA: TGTGCCAGCAGCCTCGATATAGATACGCAGTATTTT. Using reference TRBV7-2 and TRBJ2-3 for the parts outside the CDR3, the full variable domain is GAGVSQSPSNKVTEKGKDVELRCDPISGHTALYWYRQSLGQGLEFLIYFQGNSAPDKSGLPSDRFSAERTGGSVSTLTIQRTQQEDSAVYLCASSLDIDTQYFGPGTRLTVL.

This chain uses TRBV5-1 with TRBJ2-7, with 9 bases lining up with TRBD1. Germline values: CDR1 SGHRS, CDR2 YFSETQ. CDR3 length: 15 amino acids. The V gene end was trimmed by 3 bases and the J gene end by 0 bases; junction bases not matched to a gene: 4. The CDR3, as DNA: TGCGCCAGCAGCTACACGGGACAGGGCTCCTACGAGCAGTACTTC. Translation: CASSYTGQGSYEQYF.

In regard to this clonotype: This sequence may be a read error, since a much larger clone differs from it by one base. The gene calls are TRBV5-1 and TRBJ1-2, with D tentatively TRBD1 (6 bases). V was pared by 0 bases and J by 8 bases, with 23 bases between. The CDR3 has 17 amino acids. Germline V lookup: CDR1 SGHRS, CDR2 YFSETQ. In nucleotides, the CDR3 is TGCGCCAGCAGCTTGGCGTACAGGGAGATGCCGGTCTTCGGCTACACCTTC. It yields the protein CASSLAYREMPVFGYTF.

The chain uses TRBV7-3 and TRBJ1-1; D is possibly TRBD1 (6 bases). V was pared by 8 bases and J by 4 bases, with 20 bases between. The germline V gene has CDR1 SGHTA and CDR2 FQGTGA. There are 15 residues in the CDR3. The CDR3, as DNA: TGTGCCAGCCTTAAGGAGGGGGGCTCGGGCACTGAAGCTTTCTTT. Translating it yields CASLKEGGSGTEAFF.

The chain recombines TRBV11-2 with TRBJ1-2, with D possibly matching TRBD1 (5 bases). Trimming left V 1 base short and J 4 bases short, with 13 bases between. The V gene's germline CDR1 is SGHAT and CDR2 FQNNGV. The CDR3 length is 15 residues. The CDR3 coding sequence is TGTGCCAGCAGCTTAGCCCGGGCAGGGCTCTATGGCTACACCTTC. This gives the protein CASSLARAGLYGYTF.

This clonotype was observed a few times. This chain joins TRBV12-3 or TRBV12-4 and TRBJ2-1, with TRBD2 matching 9 bases. V shed 6 bases and J 5 bases; nucleotides not matched to a gene: 8. The CDR3 runs to 15 residues. The CDR3 sequence: CASRQTSGHNNEQFF. The CDR3 bases are TGTGCCAGCAGGCAGACTAGCGGCCACAACAATGAGCAGTTCTTC.

This clonotype was seen a few times. The chain employs TRBV12-3 or TRBV12-4 and TRBJ2-7, with D maybe TRBD2 (6 bases). The CDR3 consists of 14 residues. V was clipped by 6 bases and J by 7 bases, with 19 bases between them. The DNA for the CDR3 is TGTGCCAGCAGACCATATGGGGGGTACAATGAGCAGTACTTC. Translation: CASRPYGGYNEQYF.

The rearrangement links TRBV4-2 to TRBJ2-1; D ambiguous. The CDR3 runs 14 residues. Germline-derived CDR1 and CDR2 are LGHNA and YNFKEQ. Trimming took off 0 bases at V and 5 bases at J, with 8 bases between the two ends. The CDR3 sequence is CASSQDKGHNEQFF. The CDR3 DNA follows: TGTGCCAGCAGCCAAGATAAGGGTCACAATGAGCAGTTCTTC.

The chain carries TRBV5-6 and TRBJ2-2, with TRBD2 identical over 11 bases. The V and J ends lost 0 bases and 2 bases, in that order; junction bases with no gene match: 6. The V gene's germline CDR1 is SGHDT and CDR2 YYEEEE. The CDR3 has 18 residues. The CDR3 region is CASSLAGGLAANTGELFF. Written as DNA, the CDR3 is TGTGCCAGCAGCTTGGCAGGGGGACTAGCGGCCAACACCGGGGAGCTGTTTTTT.

This clonotype appeared a few times. This may stem from a read error, because a much larger clone lies one nucleotide away. This rearrangement joins TRBV20-1 to TRBJ2-1, with 8 bases aligning to TRBD2. The CDR3 is 13 residues long. Trimming took 5 bases from V and 13 from J; bases not matched to a gene: 13. Germline V lookup: CDR1 DFQATT, CDR2 SNEGSKA (reference sequence). CDR3 in DNA: TGCAGTGCTCCCCCAGCGGGGGAAGAGACCCAGTTCTTC. It is translated as CSAPPAGEETQFF.

The rearrangement joins TRBV28 to TRBJ1-5, with no clear D. Germline assignment: CDR1 MDHEN and CDR2 SYDVKM. The CDR3 is 13 amino acids. V was shortened by 6 bases and J by 0 bases, with 6 bases between the two germline ends. The CDR3 DNA reads as TGTGCCAGCAGGGGCCATAGCAATCAGCCCCAGCATTTT. This translates into CASRGHSNQPQHF.

On this clonotype: With a much larger clone just one base away, this may be a read error. The V gene is TRBV4-2, the J gene TRBJ1-2, with a weak D call TRBD1 (6 bases). Germline lookup yields CDR1 LGHNA and CDR2 YNFKEQ. The germline V and J ends were trimmed by 0 bases and 7 bases, with 12 bases remaining between them. CDR3 length equals 14 residues. Here the CDR3 reads CASSQDSGDCGYTF. The CDR3 coding sequence is TGTGCCAGCAGCCAAGATTCAGGGGACTGTGGCTACACCTTC.

The chain recombines TRBV11-2 with TRBJ2-1, with D uncertain. Trimming pared 2 bases from V and 0 bases from J, leaving 14 bases between. The CDR3 has 17 amino acids. Germline loops: CDR1 SGHAT, CDR2 FQNNGV. CDR3 in amino acids: CASSLTLSESSYNEQFF. The CDR3 bases are TGTGCCAGCAGCTTAACTCTCTCCGAGAGCTCCTACAATGAGCAGTTCTTC.

The chain is built from TRBV29-1 and TRBJ1-1, with D possibly being TRBD1 (6 bases). The CDR3 consists of 11 residues. Germline CDR1 reads SQVTM; CDR2 reads ANQGSEA. For the CDR3, the DNA is TGCAGTTTAGACAGGCTGTCTGAAGCTTTCTTT. Amino acid sequence: CSLDRLSEAFF.

This clonotype was detected many times. The V gene is TRBV7-2, the J gene TRBJ2-3; 11 positions agree with TRBD2. The trim removed 6 bases at V and 4 bases at J, leaving 9 bases unmatched. This CDR3 has 16 residues. Germline V lookup: CDR1 SGHTA, CDR2 FQGNSA. CDR3 DNA: TGTGCCAGCAGTCCGTGGCCGGGACTAGCGGCAGATACGCAGTATTTT. Protein sequence: CASSPWPGLAADTQYF.

This clonotype was seen more than once but under ten times. This chain links TRBV6-6 with TRBJ2-1, with 8 bases fitting TRBD1. CDR1 MNHNY and CDR2 SVGAGI come from the germline V gene (reference sequence). This CDR3 is built from 16 residues. V was pared by 5 bases and J by 8 bases, with 14 bases of the junction left unmatched. The CDR3 DNA sequence: TGTGCCAGCAGTCGAATTGACAGGGGAGGACGGGATGAGCAGTTCTTC. This sequence encodes CASSRIDRGGRDEQFF.

This clonotype was seen more than once but under ten times. The rearrangement joins TRBV6-5 to TRBJ2-5, with TRBD1 as a possible D gene (5 bases). The J call may be mistaken, given a closer DNA end match to TRBJ2-7. From germline, CDR1 is MNHEY and CDR2 SVGAGI. The CDR3 is made up of 13 amino acids. The CDR3, as DNA: TGTGCCAGTCACAGGACCCCAACAGGCGAGCAGTACTTC. Translation: CASHRTPTGEQYF.

This clonotype showed up many times. The chain is built from TRBV29-1 and TRBJ2-5; D is tentatively TRBD1 or TRBD2 (5 bases each). V shed 3 bases and J shed 2 bases, with 13 bases lying between them. The germline gives CDR1 SQVTM, CDR2 ANQGSEA. The CDR3 is 14 residues long. CDR3 nucleotide sequence: TGCAGCGTTGAGAGTCCGGGACCACAAGAGACCCAGTACTTC. Protein: CSVESPGPQETQYF.

V and J are TRBV28 and TRBJ2-1; D possibly corresponds to TRBD2 (5 bases). The DNA end lines up better with TRBJ2-7; the J call may be wrong. CDR1 MDHEN and CDR2 SYDVKM come from the germline V gene. The CDR3 has 15 amino acids. The CDR3: CASSLLGGGRNEQYF. For the CDR3, the DNA is TGTGCCAGCAGTTTATTGGGTGGAGGCCGGAATGAGCAGTACTTC.

In this sample, this clonotype turned up many times. The chain combines TRBV20-1 with TRBJ2-4; D remains unclear. This CDR3 region has 13 residues. With 4 bases removed from V and 0 bases from J, the gap between germline ends came to 7 bases. Germline loops: CDR1 DFQATT, CDR2 SNEGSKA (reference sequence). The CDR3, as DNA: TGCAGTGCTATGGCTCTAGCCAAAAACATTCAGTACTTC. The encoded protein is CSAMALAKNIQYF.

There are a few counts of this clonotype. Here the CDR3 reads CASSEPGAQAFF. The CDR3 region has the DNA TGTGCCAGCAGCGAACCCGGGGCTCAAGCTTTCTTT. This chain uses TRBV9 with TRBJ1-1; D possibly corresponds to TRBD1 (5 bases). Trimming took off 3 bases at V and 9 bases at J, with 12 bases between the two ends. Germline V gene data show CDR1 as SGDLS and CDR2 as YYNGEE. This CDR3 comprises 12 residues. Together with reference TRBV9 and TRBJ1-1, the CDR3 gives the full variable domain: DSGVTQTPKHLITATGQRVTLRCSPRSGDLSVYWYQQSLDQGLQFLIQYYNGEERAKGNILERFSAQQFPDLHSELNLSSLELGDSALYFCASSEPGAQAFFGQGTRLTVV.

This chain uses TRBV25-1 with TRBJ1-2; no clear D. There are 13 residues in the CDR3. From germline, CDR1 is MGHDK and CDR2 SYGVNS. The germline V and J ends were trimmed by 2 bases and 8 bases, with 12 bases remaining between them. This CDR3 reads CASSEGGVRGYTF. The CDR3, as DNA: TGTGCCAGCAGTGAAGGCGGGGTCAGGGGCTACACCTTC.

The chain combines TRBV5-1 with TRBJ1-4, with TRBD1 matching 11 bases. V trimming: 3 bases; J trimming: 0 bases; junction bases outside the gene matches: 4. CDR3 length equals 17 residues. Germline CDR1 reads SGHRS; CDR2 reads YFSETQ. CDR3 DNA: TGCGCCAGCAGCTCGGACAGGGGGCCATCAACTAATGAAAAACTGTTTTTT. Translated: CASSSDRGPSTNEKLFF. Drawing the rest from reference TRBV5-1 and TRBJ1-4, the complete variable domain is KAGVTQTPRYLIKTRGQQVTLSCSPISGHRSVSWYQQTPGQGLQFLFEYFSETQRNKGNFPGRFSGRQFSNSRSEMNVSTLELGDSALYLCASSSDRGPSTNEKLFFGSGTQLSVL.

The chain recombines TRBV28 with TRBJ2-3; D gene uncertain. The ends were cut back, 1 base at V and 2 bases at J, with 7 bases in the middle. CDR3 length equals 14 residues. Looked up from germline, CDR1 is MDHEN and CDR2 is SYDVKM. The CDR3 nucleotides are TGTGCCAGCAGTTTATCCCCGACCACAGATACGCAGTATTTT. Its translation is CASSLSPTTDTQYF.

The V call is TRBV27, the J call TRBJ2-5; tentative D call: TRBD2 (7 bases). Germline V lookup: CDR1 MNHEY, CDR2 SMNVEV (reference sequence). Trimming left V 7 bases short and J 5 bases short, with 17 bases between. The CDR3 covers 14 residues. CDR3 loop: CASTRSGGRETQYF. The CDR3 DNA reads TGTGCCAGCACCCGATCCGGGGGGCGTGAGACCCAGTACTTC.

This clonotype was found once. One base away lies a much larger clone, so this may be a sequencing read error. The rearrangement links TRBV20-1 to TRBJ2-1; weak D call: TRBD2 (6 bases). This CDR3 comprises 14 residues. The germline V gene has CDR1 DFQATT and CDR2 SNEGSKA (reference sequence). V lost 3 bases to trimming and J lost 13 bases, with 22 bases between them. The CDR3 DNA reads as TGCAGTGCTAGCGGGGGATTGGGAGTAGAGACCCAGTTCTTC. It translates to CSASGGLGVETQFF.